Each of the 31 T cell receptor beta chains below was sequenced from the same sample in a study of cytomegalovirus exposure and HLA in healthy donors. PCR primers comprised 60 Vbeta and 13 Jbeta primers. Sequenced by immunoSEQ multiplex PCR; TCRdb stores in-frame clones only, minus some. This sample has over 150,000 clones, with roughly 83% found just once. Sequencing was carried out using PBMCs. These receptors all stem from a boy aged 2 to 9 in good health and CMV-seronegative.

The genes are TRBV2 and TRBJ2-6; 11 bases are a match to TRBD2. The junction had 1 base not matched to a gene; V was cut back by 9 bases and J by 0 bases. This CDR3 has 15 amino acids. Germline V gene data show CDR1 as SNHLY and CDR2 as FYNNEI. The CDR3 DNA sequence: TGTGCCAGTCTAGCGGGAGGCTCTGGGGCCAACGTCCTGACTTTC. As protein: CASLAGGSGANVLTF.

J is TRBJ2-5 and V is TRBV7-6; D possibly corresponds to TRBD2 (6 bases). This CDR3 contains 15 residues. Germline V gives CDR1 SGHVS, CDR2 FNYEAQ. The V end lost 5 bases, the J end lost 1 base, and 14 bases lay between the germline ends. The CDR3 nucleotides are TGTGCCAGCAGCGCATCCGGGACTGGCCAAGAGACCCAGTACTTC. It translates to CASSASGTGQETQYF.

V is TRBV19 and J is TRBJ1-2, with D uncertain. Germline CDR1 is LNHDA and CDR2 is SQIVND (reference sequence). This CDR3 has 13 residues. V lost 5 bases, J lost 6 bases, and 13 bases lay in between. CDR3 in DNA: TGTGCCAGTAGTCTCTACGGAAGCGATGGCTACACCTTC. Translating it yields CASSLYGSDGYTF.

In its sample, this clone was seen a few times. The V call is TRBV14, the J call TRBJ1-3; D remains unclear. Trimming cost V 5 bases and J 0 bases, with 17 bases left between them. This CDR3 spans 17 amino acids. Germline CDR1 reads SGHDN; CDR2 reads FVKESK. CDR3 amino acids: CASSTRQLNPSGNTIYF. Written as DNA, the CDR3 is TGTGCCAGCAGCACGCGGCAGTTGAACCCCTCTGGAAACACCATATATTTT.

In DNA form, the CDR3 reads TGTGCCAGCAGTGAAAATGCCGGCTTACAGGGGCGCAACTATGGCTACACCTTC. Translation gives CASSENAGLQGRNYGYTF. The chain couples TRBV6-4 to TRBJ1-2; 7 nucleotides line up with TRBD1. CDR1 is MRHNA and CDR2 is SNTAGT in the germline V gene. The CDR3 is made up of 18 amino acids. J was trimmed by 2 bases and V by 3 bases; bases with no gene match: 15.

The chain is built from TRBV4-3 and TRBJ2-1; 7 positions agree with TRBD2. Germline V gene data show CDR1 as LGHNA and CDR2 as YSLEER. With 5 bases clipped from V and 7 bases from J, the junction kept 2 bases outside the gene matches. The CDR3 has 12 amino acids. CDR3 loop: CASSYSGNEQFF. The CDR3 DNA reads as TGCGCCAGCAGCTATAGCGGGAATGAGCAGTTCTTC.

The V gene is TRBV4-1, the J gene TRBJ1-2; TRBD1 agrees at 7 bases. CDR3 length: 14 amino acids. Germline trimming cut 3 bases from V and 5 bases from J; bases unmatched to any gene: 6. CDR1 and CDR2 (germline): MGHRA, YSYEKL. The CDR3 protein is CASSQIGGRYGYTF. In DNA, the CDR3 is TGCGCCAGCAGCCAGATAGGGGGCCGGTATGGCTACACCTTC.

The V and J genes are TRBV29-1 and TRBJ2-1, with TRBD1 matching over 9 bases. The CDR3 consists of 16 residues. In germline, CDR1 is SQVTM, CDR2 ANQGSEA. V shed 1 base and J 8 bases; nucleotides not matched to a gene: 12. The CDR3 nucleotides read TGCAGCGTTGAAGGGTCCCGGGACAGGGTTTTCGATGAGCAGTTCTTC. This codes for CSVEGSRDRVFDEQFF.

Only one count was recorded for this clone. The chain recombines TRBV9 with TRBJ2-3; no firm D call. This CDR3 contains 14 residues. V was cut by 3 bases and J by 0 bases, with 8 bases left in between. Germline V gene lookup returns CDR1 SGDLS and CDR2 YYNGEE. In DNA, the CDR3 is TGTGCCAGCAGCGCCCGAACTAGCACAGATACGCAGTATTTT. Amino acids: CASSARTSTDTQYF.

DNA for the CDR3: TGTGCCAGCAGAAACAGGGGGGAGACCCAGTACTTC. It is translated as CASRNRGETQYF. The gene calls are TRBV27 and TRBJ2-5, with 8 positions matching TRBD1. The CDR3 is 12 amino acids. With V trimmed by 6 bases and J by 5 bases, 2 bases remained unmatched. Germline CDR1 reads MNHEY; CDR2 reads SMNVEV (reference sequence).

The rearrangement joins TRBV11-2 to TRBJ2-5; 7 bases agree with TRBD1. Germline V gene lookup returns CDR1 SGHAT and CDR2 FQNNGV. This CDR3 is built from 16 residues. With 4 bases clipped from V and 2 bases from J, the junction kept 10 bases outside the gene matches. CDR3 in DNA: TGTGCCAGCAGCTCGTACCGGGACAGCGGACAAGAGACCCAGTACTTC. Protein product: CASSSYRDSGQETQYF.

This chain connects TRBV18 to TRBJ2-5; possibly TRBD2 for D (6 bases). V was cut by 0 bases and J by 5 bases, with 7 bases left in between. The CDR3 loop spans 13 amino acids. Germline loops: CDR1 KGHSH, CDR2 LQKENI. Here the CDR3 reads CASSPPGGETQYF. The CDR3 nucleotides read TGTGCCAGCTCACCACCGGGGGGTGAGACCCAGTACTTC.

V and J are TRBV6-6 and TRBJ2-1; 11 bases are a match to TRBD2. Per germline, CDR1 MNHNY and CDR2 SVGAGI (reference sequence). The CDR3 is 14 amino acids. V was clipped by 8 bases and J by 3 bases; unmatched bases: 3. This CDR3 reads CASEGTSGYNEQFF. The CDR3 region has the DNA TGTGCCAGCGAGGGGACTAGCGGCTACAATGAGCAGTTCTTC.

The V and J genes are TRBV18 and TRBJ1-2, with 7 bases identical to TRBD1. CDR1 is KGHSH and CDR2 is LQKENI in the germline V gene. The CDR3 length is 14 residues. Trimming removed 2 bases from V and 5 bases from J; junction bases left unmatched: 5. DNA for the CDR3: TGTGCCAGCTCACCAACGGAGACAGGGTATGGCTACACCTTC. The encoded protein is CASSPTETGYGYTF.

The V gene is TRBV6-5, the J gene TRBJ2-7; 10 bases map to TRBD2. The V and J ends lost 0 bases and 5 bases, in that order; junction bases with no gene match: 1. The germline V gene encodes CDR1 MNHEY and CDR2 SVGAGI. The CDR3 sequence is 14 residues long. In DNA form, the CDR3 reads TGTGCCAGCAGTTACTCCCTAGCGGGAGACGAGCAGTACTTC. Protein: CASSYSLAGDEQYF.

The rearrangement uses TRBV7-8 and TRBJ2-2, with 11 bases aligning to TRBD1. The CDR3 is made up of 17 amino acids. Germline values: CDR1 SGHVS, CDR2 FQNEAQ. With 5 bases clipped from V and 6 bases from J, the junction kept 11 bases outside the gene matches. Here the CDR3 reads CASSRLRDRGYSGELFF. The CDR3, as DNA: TGTGCCAGCAGCCGACTTCGGGACAGGGGGTACTCCGGGGAGCTGTTTTTT.

This rearrangement joins TRBV9 to TRBJ2-7; 8 bases fit TRBD2. Germline CDR1 and CDR2: SGDLS and YYNGEE. J was trimmed by 1 base and V by 3 bases; bases with no gene match: 6. This CDR3 has 15 residues. The CDR3 DNA is TGTGCCAGCAGCGGGGGGGTAGCGGGGTCCTACGAGCAGTACTTC. This codes for CASSGGVAGSYEQYF.

This chain uses TRBV7-2 with TRBJ2-5; TRBD2 matches 8 bases. This CDR3 is built from 14 residues. From germline, CDR1 is SGHTA and CDR2 FQGNSA. V was pared by 5 bases and J by 3 bases, with 5 bases of the junction left unmatched. The CDR3 here is CASSLTSGKETQYF. Here the CDR3 DNA reads TGTGCCAGCAGCCTAACTAGCGGCAAAGAGACCCAGTACTTC.

This clone appeared a single time. V is TRBV29-1 and J is TRBJ2-5, with TRBD2 identical over 9 bases. Germline trimming cut 4 bases from V and 5 bases from J; bases unmatched to any gene: 11. The CDR3 totals 15 residues. CDR1 SQVTM and CDR2 ANQGSEA come from the germline V gene. In DNA form, the CDR3 reads TGCAGCGTTGTCTCAGCGGGAGGTACCCATGAGACCCAGTACTTC. The encoded protein is CSVVSAGGTHETQYF.

CDR3 loop: CASSYQNGQEIGELFF. The CDR3 DNA sequence: TGTGCCAGCAGTTACCAGAACGGACAGGAGATCGGGGAGCTGTTTTTT. This chain joins TRBV6-5 and TRBJ2-2; 7 nucleotides match TRBD1. V lost 2 bases, J lost 7 bases, and 10 bases stayed unmatched. The CDR3 has 16 amino acids. Germline loops: CDR1 MNHEY, CDR2 SVGAGI.

The chain combines TRBV12-5 with TRBJ1-1; the match to TRBD1 covers 9 bases. Germline assignment: CDR1 LGHNT and CDR2 FRNRAP. The CDR3 is 17 amino acids. V gave up 6 bases and J gave up 3 bases; unmatched junction bases: 14. CDR3 sequence: CASGSTGQGRMYTEAFF. The CDR3 DNA sequence: TGTGCTAGTGGCTCCACTGGACAGGGGAGAATGTACACTGAAGCTTTCTTT.

This clone was counted a single time. The chain joins TRBV7-9 to TRBJ2-1, with 14 nucleotides matching TRBD2. The V gene end was trimmed by 0 bases and the J gene end by 8 bases; junction bases not matched to a gene: 6. This CDR3 is built from 17 residues. Per germline, CDR1 SEHNR and CDR2 FQNEAQ (reference sequence). CDR3 sequence reads: CASSLAPGLAGGDEQFF. DNA of the CDR3: TGTGCCAGCAGCTTAGCCCCTGGACTAGCGGGAGGTGATGAGCAGTTCTTC.

The rearrangement links TRBV6-4 to TRBJ1-2; 7 nucleotides line up with TRBD1. The CDR3 covers 13 residues. V lost 6 bases to trimming and J lost 8 bases; unmatched junction nucleotides: 9. Germline CDR1 reads MRHNA; CDR2 reads SNTAGT. CDR3 in amino acids: CASSLTGVEGYTF. CDR3 DNA: TGTGCCAGCAGCCTTACAGGGGTGGAAGGCTACACCTTC.

The rearrangement joins TRBV4-1 to TRBJ2-5; 7 positions agree with TRBD1. The DNA end lines up better with TRBJ2-7; the J call may be wrong. The CDR3 sequence is 15 residues long. Germline CDR1 and CDR2: MGHRA and YSYEKL. The CDR3 sequence is CASSQTGTVLREQYF. The CDR3, as DNA: TGCGCCAGCAGCCAGACCGGGACAGTTTTGCGCGAGCAGTACTTC.

The V call is TRBV5-1, the J call TRBJ1-5, with a weak D call TRBD1 (5 bases). V lost 4 bases and J lost 5, with 13 bases in between. The germline gives CDR1 SGHRS, CDR2 YFSETQ. CDR3 length: 14 residues. The CDR3, as DNA: TGCGCCAGCAGCAGCGGGGCAGGCGATCAGCCCCAGCATTTT. Its translation: CASSSGAGDQPQHF.

The chain combines TRBV5-8 with TRBJ1-5; the match to TRBD1 covers 9 bases. This CDR3 contains 15 residues. The ends lost 0 bases at V and 8 bases at J; junction bases unmatched: 6. Per germline, CDR1 SGHTS and CDR2 YDEGEE. CDR3 amino acids: CASSLGGTGFEPQHF. The CDR3 DNA reads TGTGCCAGCAGCTTGGGCGGGACAGGGTTTGAGCCCCAGCATTTT.

CDR3 loop: CASSHGEGKDTEAFF. The CDR3 DNA is TGCGCCAGCAGTCACGGGGAGGGAAAGGACACTGAAGCTTTCTTT. The V call is TRBV23-1, the J call TRBJ1-1; D ambiguous. TRBV23-1 is labeled an ORF, and its function is uncertain. V was trimmed by 3 bases and J by 3 bases, leaving 14 bases between them. The CDR3 is 15 amino acids.

This clone has only one observation. The gene calls are TRBV19 and TRBJ1-2; the D gene is possibly TRBD1 (5 bases). Germline-derived CDR1 and CDR2 are LNHDA and SQIVND (reference sequence). V lost 2 bases to trimming and J lost 4 bases, with 8 bases between them. The length of the CDR3 is 13 residues. The chain's CDR3 is CASSIYDSYGYTF. In DNA form, the CDR3 reads TGTGCCAGTAGTATATATGACAGCTATGGCTACACCTTC.

The chain has TRBV19 and TRBJ1-1; D might be TRBD1 (5 bases). Germline V CDR1 and CDR2: LNHDA, SQIVND (reference sequence). The CDR3 spans 16 residues. V was trimmed by 7 bases and J by 5 bases, leaving 23 bases between them. CDR3 nucleotides: TGTGCCAGTACCCTATTCAGGCAGGGAAGATCAACTGAAGCTTTCTTT. This codes for CASTLFRQGRSTEAFF.

The chain uses TRBV19 and TRBJ2-7; 7 nucleotides match TRBD1. The ends lost 8 bases at V and 0 bases at J; junction bases unmatched: 7. CDR1 and CDR2 (germline): LNHDA, SQIVND (reference sequence). This CDR3 has 14 residues. CDR3: CASSTGQISYEQYF. CDR3 nucleotides: TGTGCCAGTTCGACAGGGCAGATCTCCTACGAGCAGTACTTC.

Remarks on this clone: A read error may produce the germline difference seen at one junction end. This chain links TRBV5-6 with TRBJ1-1; 7 bases map to TRBD1. Per the germline V gene, CDR1 is SGHDT and CDR2 is YYEEEE. CDR3 length equals 13 residues. The CDR3 loop is CASSLGDRHESFF. The CDR3 nucleotides read TGTGCCAGCAGCCTCGGGGACAGACATGAATCTTTCTTT. The full variable domain, in which reference TRBV5-6 and TRBJ1-1 provide the parts outside the CDR3, is DAGVTQSPTHLIKTRGQQVTLRCSPKSGHDTVSWYQQALGQGPQFIFQYYEEEERQRGNFPDRFSGHQFPNYSSELNVNALLLGDSALYLCASSLGDRHESFFGQGTRLTVV.